This is a list of T cell receptor beta chains from one sample in a study of CD8 T cells in ankylosing spondylitis. TCRdb re-derived calls from the 5' RACE reads in MiXCR, one entry per CDR3 protein. The sample includes fewer than 35,000 distinct CDR3 sequences, less than 40% of them seen just once. The sequenced sample consisted of synovial fluid, either unsorted or a sorted T cell fraction (not recorded which). These receptors were collected from a male donor with ankylosing spondylitis. Each CDR3 is given without its conserved first and last residue. The order of the fields is J gene, CDR3 length, V gene, clone size, CDR3 protein. A row's size may be missing; if present it is once, few, many or a size class.

J gene: TRBJ2-2
CDR3 length: 11
V gene: TRBV6-2/TRBV6-3
clone size: .
CDR3 protein: ASSYGGIGELF

J gene: TRBJ2-2
CDR3 length: 15
V gene: TRBV5-1
clone size: .
CDR3 protein: ASNLDPRLLNTGELF

J gene: TRBJ1-2
CDR3 length: 14
V gene: TRBV5-6
clone size: .
CDR3 protein: ASSFGDSGGIHGYT

J gene: TRBJ2-3
CDR3 length: 15
V gene: TRBV15
clone size: .
CDR3 protein: ATSHPSGPAGQDTQY

J gene: TRBJ1-6
CDR3 length: 12
V gene: TRBV14
clone size: once
CDR3 protein: ASSPLGLWAPLH

J gene: TRBJ2-6
CDR3 length: 15
V gene: TRBV24-1
clone size: .
CDR3 protein: ATSDFDSSSGANVLT

J gene: TRBJ2-1
CDR3 length: 10
V gene: TRBV12-3/TRBV12-4
clone size: .
CDR3 protein: ASRRDRLEQF

J gene: TRBJ2-1
CDR3 length: 12
V gene: TRBV4-1
clone size: many
CDR3 protein: ASRPQTSPDEQF

J gene: TRBJ2-3
CDR3 length: 11
V gene: TRBV7-9
clone size: few
CDR3 protein: ASSPADTDTQY

J gene: TRBJ2-2
CDR3 length: 10
V gene: TRBV11-2
clone size: few
CDR3 protein: ASSFSSGELF

J gene: TRBJ2-7
CDR3 length: 11
V gene: TRBV10-3
clone size: .
CDR3 protein: AISEVAVREQY

J gene: TRBJ2-7
CDR3 length: 16
V gene: TRBV20-1
clone size: few
CDR3 protein: SAKWDRVGLAGGYEQY

J gene: TRBJ1-5
CDR3 length: 12
V gene: TRBV30
clone size: few
CDR3 protein: AWRHKLSNQPQH

J gene: TRBJ2-7
CDR3 length: 13
V gene: TRBV18
clone size: few
CDR3 protein: ASSETSPTGGEQY

J gene: TRBJ2-5
CDR3 length: 15
V gene: TRBV2
clone size: medium-sized
CDR3 protein: ASSEALLPAVSETQY

J gene: TRBJ2-1
CDR3 length: 15
V gene: TRBV13
clone size: .
CDR3 protein: ASSTKVGDRIGNEQF

J gene: TRBJ2-1
CDR3 length: 17
V gene: TRBV7-8
clone size: .
CDR3 protein: ASSHTTSGRESSYNEQF

J gene: TRBJ1-5
CDR3 length: 13
V gene: TRBV12-3/TRBV12-4
clone size: .
CDR3 protein: ASSFGGPSNQPQH

J gene: TRBJ2-5
CDR3 length: 11
V gene: TRBV5-1
clone size: .
CDR3 protein: AGRRVLGETQY

J gene: TRBJ2-3
CDR3 length: 13
V gene: TRBV6-4
clone size: .
CDR3 protein: ASSDEGGSTDTQY

J gene: TRBJ2-3
CDR3 length: 11
V gene: TRBV2
clone size: .
CDR3 protein: ASLGTGTDTQY

J gene: TRBJ2-1
CDR3 length: 11
V gene: TRBV20-1
clone size: .
CDR3 protein: SAGGFTYNEQF

J gene: TRBJ2-1
CDR3 length: 11
V gene: TRBV7-9
clone size: .
CDR3 protein: ASSLDPSLEQF

J gene: TRBJ2-1
CDR3 length: 10
V gene: TRBV10-3
clone size: .
CDR3 protein: AISESMHEQF

J gene: TRBJ2-7
CDR3 length: 11
V gene: TRBV27
clone size: few
CDR3 protein: ASSLQASYEQY

J gene: TRBJ1-5
CDR3 length: 12
V gene: TRBV19
clone size: .
CDR3 protein: ASSIMDSNQPQH

J gene: TRBJ2-1
CDR3 length: 12
V gene: TRBV24-1
clone size: many
CDR3 protein: ATSESGDGDEQF

J gene: TRBJ2-3
CDR3 length: 13
V gene: TRBV12-3/TRBV12-4
clone size: few
CDR3 protein: ASTQPLEFTDTQY

J gene: TRBJ1-2
CDR3 length: 14
V gene: TRBV4-2
clone size: .
CDR3 protein: ASSQVGSQGGGGYT

J gene: TRBJ2-1
CDR3 length: 14
V gene: TRBV4-1
clone size: few
CDR3 protein: ASSQVSGSPTNEQF

J gene: TRBJ1-5
CDR3 length: 13
V gene: TRBV10-2
clone size: .
CDR3 protein: ASSAGDFSNQPQH

J gene: TRBJ1-1
CDR3 length: 15
V gene: TRBV25-1
clone size: .
CDR3 protein: ASSERPIIETYFEAF

J gene: TRBJ2-4
CDR3 length: 14
V gene: TRBV7-9
clone size: .
CDR3 protein: ASTGGTEEEVLIQY

J gene: TRBJ2-1
CDR3 length: 15
V gene: TRBV5-1
clone size: .
CDR3 protein: ASSLTSGSHFYNEQF

J gene: TRBJ1-1
CDR3 length: 11
V gene: TRBV7-9
clone size: .
CDR3 protein: ASSSDRATEAF

J gene: TRBJ1-1
CDR3 length: 12
V gene: TRBV27
clone size: .
CDR3 protein: ASRPGQLNTEAF

J gene: TRBJ2-7
CDR3 length: 9
V gene: TRBV5-6
clone size: .
CDR3 protein: ASSNSYEQY

J gene: TRBJ2-7
CDR3 length: 11
V gene: TRBV7-9
clone size: few
CDR3 protein: ASSGAGVDEQY

J gene: TRBJ2-1
CDR3 length: 12
V gene: TRBV4-1
clone size: .
CDR3 protein: ASSQEGEYNEQF